This T cell receptor (beta chain) originates from a study of T cells expressing NK-cell markers. Background on the study: Sequencing of TCR beta repertoires drew on sorted CD3+CD56+NKG2C+, CD3+CD56+NKG2C- and CD3+CD56-NKG2C+ T cells.

Germline loops: CDR1 SEHNR, CDR2 FQNEAQ (reference sequence). This CDR3 has 17 residues. TCRdb reprocessed the 5' RACE reads and keeps a single row for each CDR3 protein, giving no DNA. Its listing shows over 100,000 distinct CDR3 sequences. The chain employs TRBV7-9 and TRBJ2-3; TCRdb calls TRBD2, which cannot be checked without DNA. Sequencing was performed on blood T cells: a sorted CD56 or NKG2C T cell subset, CD4+ or CD8+ T cells, or bulk PBMC T cells (not recorded which). This clonotype was obtained from a woman aged 18 to 69 in good health. CDR3 in amino acids: CASSSPTSGGNTDTQYF.